This is a list of T cell receptor beta chains from one sample in a study of blood T cells in healthy people across ages. TCRdb used MiXCR to reprocess the 5' RACE reads, holding one entry per CDR3 protein. The table shows more than 1,000,000 distinct CDR3 sequences, with around 25% occurring only once. These data were also reused for a study on T cells of mothers and their children.

Sequenced material: blood. These receptors originate from a girl aged 2 to 10 in good health. The CDR3 runs from the conserved cysteine through the conserved F or W. D genes are given only for firm matches. A clone size is listed for some rows: how often the clone was seen (once, few, many), or a class if it is expanded.

>few|TRBJ2-7|TRBV7-8|TRBD2
TGTGCCAGCAGCTTATTCTGGACTAGCGATTCCTACGAGCAGTACTTC
CASSLFWTSDSYEQYF
>.|TRBJ1-3|TRBV7-9|.
TGTGTCAGCTCTGGAAACACCATATATTTT
CVSSGNTIYF
>.|TRBJ1-2|TRBV6-2/TRBV6-3|.
TGTGCCAGCAGTTACACCAAGAGCTCCTATGGCTACACCTTC
CASSYTKSSYGYTF
>.|TRBJ2-7|TRBV12-3/TRBV12-4|.
TGTGCCAGCAGTTTAGGAGACTACTACAAGACCTACGAGCAGTACTTC
CASSLGDYYKTYEQYF
>few|TRBJ2-3|TRBV5-1|.
TGCGCCAGCACCGCTGGAGGCACAGATACGCAGTATTTT
CASTAGGTDTQYF
>few|TRBJ2-5|TRBV3-1|.
TGTGCCAGCAGCCAAGATAGGATGACAGAGACCCAGTACTTC
CASSQDRMTETQYF
>.|TRBJ1-2|TRBV14|.
TGTGCCAGCAGCCACATTGGACAGCCAGCTAACTATGGCTACACCTTC
CASSHIGQPANYGYTF
>many|TRBJ1-4|TRBV6-5|.
TGTGCCAGCAGTTACTCGGGGGAAAAACTGTTTTTT
CASSYSGEKLFF
>.|TRBJ2-2|TRBV20-1|.
TGCAGTGCTCGACTGAATCGGGACACCGGGGAGCTGTTTTTT
CSARLNRDTGELFF
>.|TRBJ2-3|TRBV7-2|.
TGTGCCAGCAGCCTTCGAGGGAGATACCCCACAGATACGCAGTATTTT
CASSLRGRYPTDTQYF
>few|TRBJ1-1|TRBV7-9|.
TGTGCCAGCAGCAGCGGGGACAAGAACACTGAAGCTTTCTTT
CASSSGDKNTEAFF
>many|TRBJ1-4|TRBV6-6|.
TGTGCCAGCAGTTTAGGGCTAACTAATGAAAAACTGTTTTTT
CASSLGLTNEKLFF
>.|TRBJ1-2|TRBV9|TRBD1
TGTGCCAGCAGCCACGGGACAGCCGGTCCCTATGGCTACACCTTC
CASSHGTAGPYGYTF
>.|TRBJ2-3|TRBV2|TRBD1
TGTGCTTTAGGGACAGACGTTTCCACAGATACGCAGTATTTT
CALGTDVSTDTQYF
>.|TRBJ2-7|TRBV6-6|.
TGTGCCAGCAGTTACCAGGGGAGTTCCTACGAGCAGTACTTC
CASSYQGSSYEQYF
>.|TRBJ2-5|TRBV12-3/TRBV12-4|TRBD2
TGTGCCAGCAGTCCCTTACTAGCGGGGGTCTTGGAGACCCAGTACTTC
CASSPLLAGVLETQYF
>few|TRBJ2-1|TRBV6-2/TRBV6-3|TRBD1
TGTGCCAGTTGGATGACAGGGTCCTACAATGAGCAGTTCTTC
CASWMTGSYNEQFF
>few|TRBJ2-7|TRBV15|.
TGTGCCACCAGCAGACCTTCGGACAGCTCCTACGAGCAGTACTTC
CATSRPSDSSYEQYF
>few|TRBJ2-5|TRBV6-5|.
TGTGCCAGCAGTTCTTGGGGGGCGCCCCAGTACTTC
CASSSWGAPQYF
>many|TRBJ1-2|TRBV9|TRBD1
TGTGCCAGCAGCTCCCGGCGGGACAGTGTTAGTGGCTACACCTTC
CASSSRRDSVSGYTF
>.|TRBJ2-7|TRBV7-2|TRBD1
TGTGCCAGCAGCCTAGATCAGGGGGCGGAATACGAGCAGTACTTC
CASSLDQGAEYEQYF
>few|TRBJ2-4|TRBV11-1|TRBD2
TGTGCCAGCAGCTTGGGACTAGCGGGAGATGGAGACATTCAGTACTTC
CASSLGLAGDGDIQYF